Included here is one TCR beta chain sequence, with context. Investigators profiled TCR beta VDJ and CDR3 from genomic DNA template. TCRdb independently ran MiXCR on the reads; one entry per CDR3 protein. This repertoire shows 120,000 or so distinct CDR3 sequences, less than 50% found once; its top ten account for around 2.5%. All sequencing subjects had displayed CD8+CD57+ cell expansion on flow cytometry. CDR1 and CDR2 (germline): MDHEN, SYDVKM. The CDR3 covers 15 residues. Trimming shortened V by 5 bases and J by 7 bases, and 17 bases separated the two germline ends. The data derive from a study of CD8+CD57+ T cells in acquired aplastic anemia.

This TCR came from a human donor with aplastic anemia. This chain links TRBV28 with TRBJ2-2; tentatively, D is TRBD1 (5 bases). Sequenced: sorted CD4+, CD8+, or CD8+CD57+ T cells (not recorded which) from PBMCs. The DNA of the CDR3 is TGTGCCAGCAGTCCTGGATCCCAGGGATACGGGGAGCTGTTTTTT. It codes for CASSPGSQGYGELFF. Drawing the rest from reference TRBV28 and TRBJ2-2, the complete variable domain is DVKVTQSSRYLVKRTGEKVFLECVQDMDHENMFWYRQDPGLGLRLIYFSYDVKMKEKGDIPEGYSVSREKKERFSLILESASTNQTSMYLCASSPGSQGYGELFFGEGSRLTVL.